This TCR beta chain was recovered during a study of blood T cell repertoires in COVID-19. Per the germline V gene, CDR1 is KGHSH and CDR2 is LQKENI. The CDR3 consists of 14 residues. V was cut by 3 bases and J by 4 bases, with 10 bases left in between. As concerns this clone: Distinct nucleotide sequences in the sample also encode this CDR3.

Here immunoSEQ multiplex PCR was the method, and the copy in TCRdb shows in-frame clones only, minus some. The repertoire holds about 150,000 clones, 75% to 85% seen once, with roughly 8% in the top ten. The chain uses TRBV18 and TRBJ1-5; D gene unclear. Sequencing was done on a sample of peripheral blood. The receptor was derived from a human donor with acute or convalescent COVID-19. The donor label of this sample is uncertain. CDR3 bases: TGTGCCAGCTCACCCTCAGGAGGGAATCAGCCCCAGCATTTT. Its translation: CASSPSGGNQPQHF.